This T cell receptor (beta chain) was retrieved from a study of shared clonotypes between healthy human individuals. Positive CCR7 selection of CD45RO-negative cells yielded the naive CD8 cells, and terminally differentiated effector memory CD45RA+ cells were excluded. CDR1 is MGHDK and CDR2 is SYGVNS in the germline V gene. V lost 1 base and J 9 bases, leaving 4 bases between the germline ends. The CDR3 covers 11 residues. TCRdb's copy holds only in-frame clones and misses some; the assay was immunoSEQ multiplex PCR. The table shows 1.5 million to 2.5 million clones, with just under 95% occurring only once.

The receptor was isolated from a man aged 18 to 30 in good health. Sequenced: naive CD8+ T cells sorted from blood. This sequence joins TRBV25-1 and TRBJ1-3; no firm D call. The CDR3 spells CASSELGTIYF. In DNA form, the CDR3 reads TGTGCCAGCAGTGAATTGGGCACCATATATTTT.